This record covers a single TCR beta chain. Its target is unknown. The data are from a study of blood T cells in healthy people across ages. Regarding the study as a whole: Among T cells, TCR beta diversity per million cells dropped roughly linearly as age rose.

A second about 7 to 11 cycle PCR used barcoded and J-beta primers. TCRdb re-called the 5' RACE reads through MiXCR, storing one row per CDR3 protein. The table has some 1.1 million distinct CDR3 sequences, roughly two fifths seen once. The ends lost 4 bases at V and 7 bases at J; junction bases unmatched: 8. This CDR3 is 16 amino acids long. The germline V gene has CDR1 SGDLS and CDR2 YYNGEE. Sequenced: blood. V and J are TRBV9 and TRBJ1-6, with 10 bases identical to TRBD1. This clonotype was obtained from a man younger than 35 in good health. The CDR3 DNA reads as TGTGCCAGCAGCCAATATACGGGACAGGGGAATTCACCCCTCCACTTT. This codes for CASSQYTGQGNSPLHF.